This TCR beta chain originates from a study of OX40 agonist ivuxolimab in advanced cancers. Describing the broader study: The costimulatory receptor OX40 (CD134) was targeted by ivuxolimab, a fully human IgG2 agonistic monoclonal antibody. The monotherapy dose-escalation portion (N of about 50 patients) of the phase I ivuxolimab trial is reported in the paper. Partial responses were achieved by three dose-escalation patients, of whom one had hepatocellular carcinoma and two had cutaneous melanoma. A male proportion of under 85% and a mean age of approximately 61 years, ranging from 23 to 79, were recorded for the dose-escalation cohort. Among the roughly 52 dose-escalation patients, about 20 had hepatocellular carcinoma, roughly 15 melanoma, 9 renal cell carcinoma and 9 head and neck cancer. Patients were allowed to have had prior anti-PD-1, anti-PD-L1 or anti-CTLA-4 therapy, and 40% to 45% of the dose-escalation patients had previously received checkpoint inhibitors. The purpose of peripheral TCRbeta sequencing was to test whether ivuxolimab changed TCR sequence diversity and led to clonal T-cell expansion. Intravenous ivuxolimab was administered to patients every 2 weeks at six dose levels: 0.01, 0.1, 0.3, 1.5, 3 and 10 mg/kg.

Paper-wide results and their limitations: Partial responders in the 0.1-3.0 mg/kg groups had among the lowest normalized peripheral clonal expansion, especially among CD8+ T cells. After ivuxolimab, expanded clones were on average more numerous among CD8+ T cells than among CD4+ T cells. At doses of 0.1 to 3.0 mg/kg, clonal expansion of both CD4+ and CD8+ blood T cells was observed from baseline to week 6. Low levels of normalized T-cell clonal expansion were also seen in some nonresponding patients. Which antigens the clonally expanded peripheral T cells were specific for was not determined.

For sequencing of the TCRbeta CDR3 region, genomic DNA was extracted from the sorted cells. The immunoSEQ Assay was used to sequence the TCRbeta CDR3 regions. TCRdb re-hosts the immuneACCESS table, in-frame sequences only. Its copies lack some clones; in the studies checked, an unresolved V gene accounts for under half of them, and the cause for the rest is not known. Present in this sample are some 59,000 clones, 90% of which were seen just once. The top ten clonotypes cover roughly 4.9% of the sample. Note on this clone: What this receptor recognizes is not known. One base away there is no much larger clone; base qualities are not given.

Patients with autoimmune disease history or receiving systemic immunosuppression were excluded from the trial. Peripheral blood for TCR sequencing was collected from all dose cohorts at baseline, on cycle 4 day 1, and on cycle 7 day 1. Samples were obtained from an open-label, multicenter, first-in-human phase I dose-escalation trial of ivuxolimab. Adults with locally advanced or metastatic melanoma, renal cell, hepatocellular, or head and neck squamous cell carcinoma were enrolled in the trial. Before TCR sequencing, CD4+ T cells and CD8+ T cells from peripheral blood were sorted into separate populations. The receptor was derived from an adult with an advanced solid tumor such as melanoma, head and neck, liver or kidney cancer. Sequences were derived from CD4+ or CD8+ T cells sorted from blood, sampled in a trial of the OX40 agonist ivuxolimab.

The CDR3 corresponds to CASNKLNTIYF. The DNA reads as follows: TGTGCCAGCAATAAACTAAACACCATATATTTT. Here the chain combines TRBV28 and TRBJ1-3; the D gene cannot be resolved reliably. The germline ends are 7 bases apart after V is trimmed by 7 bases and J by 6 bases. The germline V gene yields MDHEN for CDR1 and SYDVKM for CDR2. The CDR3, cysteine through phenylalanine, is 11 amino acids long. Only the CDR3 DNA stays, 33 bases, in frame from base 1.